This T cell receptor beta chain was captured in a study of cytomegalovirus exposure and HLA in healthy donors. Study findings and constraints: Subsequent analysis showed first-cohort TCR clusters tending to co-occur in around 130 validation repertoires. A few CMV-associated chains were confirmed in vitro to be specific for CMV antigens. Cytomegalovirus-associated TCR beta chains were listed, numbering 164.

After removal of 2 bases from V and 5 bases from J, the junction contained 6 bases not matched to a gene. Germline V CDR1 and CDR2: SGHTA, FQGTGA. The CDR3 totals 16 residues. Measured with immunoSEQ multiplex PCR; TCRdb has only the in-frame clones, and not every one. The sample has some 150,000 clones, about 86% seen once. Worth noting for this clone: Its antigen is currently unknown.

Sequencing was performed on PBMCs. The sequence was obtained from a human donor in good health. This chain connects TRBV7-3 to TRBJ2-1, with 10 bases identical to TRBD1. The CDR3 DNA reads TGTGCCAGCAGCTTACCTGGGACAGGGGTGGACAATGAGCAGTTCTTC. The encoded protein is CASSLPGTGVDNEQFF.